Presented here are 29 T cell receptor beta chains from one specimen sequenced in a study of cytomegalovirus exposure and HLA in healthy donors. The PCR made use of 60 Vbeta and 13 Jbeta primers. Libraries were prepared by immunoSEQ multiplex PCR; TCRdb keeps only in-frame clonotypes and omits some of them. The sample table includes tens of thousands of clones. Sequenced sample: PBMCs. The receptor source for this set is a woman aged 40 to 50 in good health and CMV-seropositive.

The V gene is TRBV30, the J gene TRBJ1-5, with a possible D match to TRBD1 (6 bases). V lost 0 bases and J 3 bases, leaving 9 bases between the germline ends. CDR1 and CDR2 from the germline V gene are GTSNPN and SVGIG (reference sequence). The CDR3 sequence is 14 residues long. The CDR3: CAWSVDSPNQPQHF. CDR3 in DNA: TGTGCCTGGAGTGTGGACAGCCCCAATCAGCCCCAGCATTTT.

The CDR3 nucleotides are TGTGCCAGCAGTTACGCGGCTAGCAATCAGCCCCAGCATTTT. Its translation is CASSYAASNQPQHF. This chain connects TRBV6-6 to TRBJ1-5, with unresolved D. With 2 bases removed from V and 0 bases from J, the gap between germline ends came to 5 bases. Germline-derived CDR1 and CDR2 are MNHNY and SVGAGI (reference sequence). This CDR3 is built from 14 residues.

DNA of the CDR3: TGTGCCAGCAGCTTAACGTTGGGTGGGTACAGGGACAATGAGCAGTTCTTC. Translating it yields CASSLTLGGYRDNEQFF. V is TRBV7-3 and J is TRBJ2-1; D may be TRBD1 (6 bases). The ends were cut back, 0 bases at V and 5 bases at J, with 17 bases in the middle. Germline V lookup: CDR1 SGHTA, CDR2 FQGTGA. The CDR3 is 17 amino acids.

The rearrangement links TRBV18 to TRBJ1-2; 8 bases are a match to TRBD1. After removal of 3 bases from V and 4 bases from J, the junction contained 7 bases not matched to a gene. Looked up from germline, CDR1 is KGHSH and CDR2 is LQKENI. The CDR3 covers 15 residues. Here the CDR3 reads CASSPGTGPLYGYTF. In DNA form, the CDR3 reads TGTGCCAGCTCACCCGGGACAGGCCCCCTCTATGGCTACACCTTC.

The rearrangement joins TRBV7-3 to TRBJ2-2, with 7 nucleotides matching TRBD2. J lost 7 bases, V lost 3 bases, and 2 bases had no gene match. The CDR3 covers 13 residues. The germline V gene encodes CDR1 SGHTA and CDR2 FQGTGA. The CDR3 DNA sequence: TGTGCCAGCAGCTTCTGGGAGGGCGGGGAGCTGTTTTTT. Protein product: CASSFWEGGELFF.

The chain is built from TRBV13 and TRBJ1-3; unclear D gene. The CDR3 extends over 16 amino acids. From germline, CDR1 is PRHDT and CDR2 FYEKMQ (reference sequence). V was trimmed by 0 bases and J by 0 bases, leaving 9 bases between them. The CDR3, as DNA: TGTGCCAGCAGCTTAGGCAGGCCTCACTCTGGAAACACCATATATTTT. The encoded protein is CASSLGRPHSGNTIYF.

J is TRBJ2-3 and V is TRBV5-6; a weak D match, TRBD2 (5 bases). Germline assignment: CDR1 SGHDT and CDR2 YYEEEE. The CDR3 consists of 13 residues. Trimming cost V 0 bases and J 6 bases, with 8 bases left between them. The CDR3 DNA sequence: TGTGCCAGCAGCTTGGGAGGGTGGGATACGCAGTATTTT. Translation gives CASSLGGWDTQYF.

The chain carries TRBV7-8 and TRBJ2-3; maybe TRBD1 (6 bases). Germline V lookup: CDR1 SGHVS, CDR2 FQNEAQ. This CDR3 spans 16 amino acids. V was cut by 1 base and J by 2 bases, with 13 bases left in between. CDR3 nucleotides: TGTGCCAGCAGCTTAGGTCACAGGGCAAACACAGATACGCAGTATTTT. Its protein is CASSLGHRANTDTQYF.

In nucleotides, the CDR3 is TGTGCCAGCAGCTACGGGACAGGGGGCAATCAGCCCCAGCATTTT. Its protein product is CASSYGTGGNQPQHF. The chain combines TRBV5-8 with TRBJ1-5; 10 positions match TRBD1. Trimming removed 3 bases from V and 2 bases from J; junction bases left unmatched: 2. The V gene's germline CDR1 is SGHTS and CDR2 YDEGEE. There are 15 residues in the CDR3.

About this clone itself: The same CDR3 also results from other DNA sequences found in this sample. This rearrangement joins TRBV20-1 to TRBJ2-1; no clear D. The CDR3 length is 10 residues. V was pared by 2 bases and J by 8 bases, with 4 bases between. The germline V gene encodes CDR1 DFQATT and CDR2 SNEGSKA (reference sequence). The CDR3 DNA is TGCAGTGCTAGAAGAGATGAGCAGTTCTTC. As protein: CSARRDEQFF.

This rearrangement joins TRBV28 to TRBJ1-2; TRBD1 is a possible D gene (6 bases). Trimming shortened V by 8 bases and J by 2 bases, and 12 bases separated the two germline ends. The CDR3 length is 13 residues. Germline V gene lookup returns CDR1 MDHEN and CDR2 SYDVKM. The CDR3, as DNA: TGTGCCAGCCGCGGCGGGGGCAACTATGGCTACACCTTC. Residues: CASRGGGNYGYTF.

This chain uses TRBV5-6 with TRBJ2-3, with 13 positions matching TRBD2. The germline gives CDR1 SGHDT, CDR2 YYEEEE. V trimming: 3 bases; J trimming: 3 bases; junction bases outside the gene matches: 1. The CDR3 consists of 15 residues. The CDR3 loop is CASSSTSGGTDTQYF. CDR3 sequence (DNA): TGTGCCAGCAGCTCGACTAGCGGGGGGACAGATACGCAGTATTTT. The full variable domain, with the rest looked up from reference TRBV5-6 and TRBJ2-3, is DAGVTQSPTHLIKTRGQQVTLRCSPKSGHDTVSWYQQALGQGPQFIFQYYEEEERQRGNFPDRFSGHQFPNYSSELNVNALLLGDSALYLCASSSTSGGTDTQYFGPGTRLTVL.

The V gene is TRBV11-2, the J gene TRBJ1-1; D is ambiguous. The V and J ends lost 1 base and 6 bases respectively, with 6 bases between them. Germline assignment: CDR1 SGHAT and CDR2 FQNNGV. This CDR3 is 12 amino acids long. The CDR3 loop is CASSLVVAEAFF. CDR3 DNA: TGTGCCAGCAGCTTAGTTGTCGCTGAAGCTTTCTTT. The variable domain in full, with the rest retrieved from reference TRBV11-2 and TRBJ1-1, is EAGVAQSPRYKIIEKRQSVAFWCNPISGHATLYWYQQILGQGPKLLIQFQNNGVVDDSQLPKDRFSAERLKGVDSTLKIQPAKLEDSAVYLCASSLVVAEAFFGQGTRLTVV.

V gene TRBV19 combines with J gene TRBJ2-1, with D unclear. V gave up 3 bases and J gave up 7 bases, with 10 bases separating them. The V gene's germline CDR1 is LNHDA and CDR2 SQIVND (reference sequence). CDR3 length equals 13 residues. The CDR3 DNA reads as TGTGCCAGTAGTATCGGTGGTTATAATGAGCAGTTCTTC. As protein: CASSIGGYNEQFF.

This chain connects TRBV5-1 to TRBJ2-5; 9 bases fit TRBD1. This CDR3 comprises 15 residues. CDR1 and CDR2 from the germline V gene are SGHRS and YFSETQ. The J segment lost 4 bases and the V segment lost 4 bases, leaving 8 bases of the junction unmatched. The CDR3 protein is CASSKRTGEGETQYF. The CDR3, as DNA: TGCGCCAGCAGCAAGCGGACAGGGGAAGGAGAGACCCAGTACTTC.

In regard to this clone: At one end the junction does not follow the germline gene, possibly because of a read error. CDR3 sequence (DNA): TGCAGCGGTGAAAGCGGAAGCACAGATACGCAGTATTTT. Translating gives CSGESGSTDTQYF. The chain carries TRBV29-1 and TRBJ2-3; D perhaps matches TRBD2 (5 bases). CDR1 SQVTM and CDR2 ANQGSEA come from the germline V gene. The CDR3 length is 13 residues.

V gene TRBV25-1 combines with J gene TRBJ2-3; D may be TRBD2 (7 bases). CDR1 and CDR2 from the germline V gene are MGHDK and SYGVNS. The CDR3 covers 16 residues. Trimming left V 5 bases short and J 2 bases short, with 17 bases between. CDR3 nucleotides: TGTGCCAGCAGTCCCGGGGGGCGGACTAACACAGATACGCAGTATTTT. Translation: CASSPGGRTNTDTQYF.

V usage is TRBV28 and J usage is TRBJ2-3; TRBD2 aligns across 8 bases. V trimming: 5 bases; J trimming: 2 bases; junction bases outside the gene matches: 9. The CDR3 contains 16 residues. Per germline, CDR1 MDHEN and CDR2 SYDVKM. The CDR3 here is CASSGRSGSYTDTQYF. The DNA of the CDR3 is TGTGCCAGCAGTGGAAGAAGCGGGAGCTACACAGATACGCAGTATTTT.

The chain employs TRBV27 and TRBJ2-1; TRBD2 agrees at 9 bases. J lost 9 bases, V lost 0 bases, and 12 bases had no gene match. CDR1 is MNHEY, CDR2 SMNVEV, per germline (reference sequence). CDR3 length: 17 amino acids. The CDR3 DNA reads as TGTGCCAGCAGTTTATCGGCGGGAGGGCCCTTAATTAGTGAGCAGTTCTTC. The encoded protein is CASSLSAGGPLISEQFF.

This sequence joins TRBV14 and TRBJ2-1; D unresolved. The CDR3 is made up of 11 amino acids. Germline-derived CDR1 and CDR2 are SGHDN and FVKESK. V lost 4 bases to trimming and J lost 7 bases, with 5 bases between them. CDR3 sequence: CASSLKNEQFF. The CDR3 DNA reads TGTGCCAGCAGCCTTAAAAATGAGCAGTTCTTC.

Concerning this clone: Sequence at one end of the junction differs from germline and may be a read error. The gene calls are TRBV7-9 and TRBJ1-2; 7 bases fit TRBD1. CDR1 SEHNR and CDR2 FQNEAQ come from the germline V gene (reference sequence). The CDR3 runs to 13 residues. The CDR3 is CASSLVGTDGCTF. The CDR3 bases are TGTGCCAGCAGCTTAGTTGGGACAGATGGCTGCACCTTC.

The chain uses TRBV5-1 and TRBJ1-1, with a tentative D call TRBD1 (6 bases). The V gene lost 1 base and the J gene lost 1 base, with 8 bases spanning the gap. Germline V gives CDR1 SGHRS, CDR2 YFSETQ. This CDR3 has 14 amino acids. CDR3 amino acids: CASSLTGKNTEAFF. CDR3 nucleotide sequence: TGCGCCAGCAGCTTGACAGGGAAGAACACTGAAGCTTTCTTT. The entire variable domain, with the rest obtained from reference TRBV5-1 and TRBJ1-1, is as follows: KAGVTQTPRYLIKTRGQQVTLSCSPISGHRSVSWYQQTPGQGLQFLFEYFSETQRNKGNFPGRFSGRQFSNSRSEMNVSTLELGDSALYLCASSLTGKNTEAFFGQGTRLTVV.

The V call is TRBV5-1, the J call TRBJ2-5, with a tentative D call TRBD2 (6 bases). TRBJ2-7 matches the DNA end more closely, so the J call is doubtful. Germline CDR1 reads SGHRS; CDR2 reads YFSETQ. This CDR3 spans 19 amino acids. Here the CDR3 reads CASSLYPPLTRRTSYEQYF. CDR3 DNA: TGCGCCAGCAGCTTGTATCCCCCCTTGACTAGAAGGACATCCTACGAGCAGTACTTC.

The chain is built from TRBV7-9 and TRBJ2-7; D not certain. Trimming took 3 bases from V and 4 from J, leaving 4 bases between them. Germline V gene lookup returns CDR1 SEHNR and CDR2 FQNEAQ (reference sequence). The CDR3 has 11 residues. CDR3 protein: CASSFRYEQYF. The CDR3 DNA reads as TGTGCCAGCAGCTTCAGATACGAGCAGTACTTC.

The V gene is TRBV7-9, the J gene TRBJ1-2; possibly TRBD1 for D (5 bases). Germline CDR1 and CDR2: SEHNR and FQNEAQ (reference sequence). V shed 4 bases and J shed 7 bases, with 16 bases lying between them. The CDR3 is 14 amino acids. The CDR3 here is CASSSNLRDFGYTF. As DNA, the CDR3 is TGTGCCAGCAGCTCAAATTTGAGGGACTTTGGCTACACCTTC.

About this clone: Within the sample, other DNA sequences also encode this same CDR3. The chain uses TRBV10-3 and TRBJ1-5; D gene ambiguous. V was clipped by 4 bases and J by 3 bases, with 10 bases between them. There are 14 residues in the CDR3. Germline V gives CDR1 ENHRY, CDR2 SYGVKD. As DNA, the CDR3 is TGTGCCATCAGTGGGAACAGTCTCAATCAGCCCCAGCATTTT. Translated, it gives CAISGNSLNQPQHF.

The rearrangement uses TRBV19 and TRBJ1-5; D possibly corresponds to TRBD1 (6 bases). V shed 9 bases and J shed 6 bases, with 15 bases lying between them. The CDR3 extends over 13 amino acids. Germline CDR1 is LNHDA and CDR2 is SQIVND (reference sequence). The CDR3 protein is CASCGGPSQPQHF. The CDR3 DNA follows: TGTGCCAGCTGCGGGGGGCCGAGTCAGCCCCAGCATTTT.

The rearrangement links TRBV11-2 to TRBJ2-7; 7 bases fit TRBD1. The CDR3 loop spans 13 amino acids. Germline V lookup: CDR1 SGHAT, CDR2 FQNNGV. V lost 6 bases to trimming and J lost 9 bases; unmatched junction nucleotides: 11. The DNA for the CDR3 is TGTGCCAGCAGTCGACAGGGTCACTTCGGGCAGTACTTC. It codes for CASSRQGHFGQYF.

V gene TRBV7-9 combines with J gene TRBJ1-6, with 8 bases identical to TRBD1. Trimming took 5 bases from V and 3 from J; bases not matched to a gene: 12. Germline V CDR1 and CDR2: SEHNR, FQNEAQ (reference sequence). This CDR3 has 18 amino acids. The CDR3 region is CASSPLTGGTDYNSPLHF. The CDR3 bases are TGTGCCAGCAGCCCCCTCACAGGGGGGACCGACTATAATTCACCCCTCCACTTT.